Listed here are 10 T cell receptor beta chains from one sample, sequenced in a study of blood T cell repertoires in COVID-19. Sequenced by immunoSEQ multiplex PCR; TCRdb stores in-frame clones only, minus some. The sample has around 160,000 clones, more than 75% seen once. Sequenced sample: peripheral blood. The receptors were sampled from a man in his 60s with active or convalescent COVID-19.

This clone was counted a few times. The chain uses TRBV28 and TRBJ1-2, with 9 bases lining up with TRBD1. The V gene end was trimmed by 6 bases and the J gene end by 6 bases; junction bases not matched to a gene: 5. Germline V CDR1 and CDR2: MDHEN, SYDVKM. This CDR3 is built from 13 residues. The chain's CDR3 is CASSRGTGNGYTF. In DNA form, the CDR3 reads TGTGCCAGCAGCCGCGGGACAGGGAATGGCTACACCTTC.

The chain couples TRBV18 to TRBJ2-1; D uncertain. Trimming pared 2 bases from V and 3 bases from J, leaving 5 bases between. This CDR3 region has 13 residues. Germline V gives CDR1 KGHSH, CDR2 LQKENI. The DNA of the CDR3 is TGTGCCAGCTCACCAGTTAACTACAATGAGCAGTTCTTC. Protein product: CASSPVNYNEQFF.

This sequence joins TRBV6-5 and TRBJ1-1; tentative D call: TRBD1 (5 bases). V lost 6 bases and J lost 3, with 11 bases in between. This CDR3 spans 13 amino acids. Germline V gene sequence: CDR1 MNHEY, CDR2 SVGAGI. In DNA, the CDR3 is TGTGCCAGCAGCAAAGCCAGGGACACTGAAGCTTTCTTT. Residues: CASSKARDTEAFF.

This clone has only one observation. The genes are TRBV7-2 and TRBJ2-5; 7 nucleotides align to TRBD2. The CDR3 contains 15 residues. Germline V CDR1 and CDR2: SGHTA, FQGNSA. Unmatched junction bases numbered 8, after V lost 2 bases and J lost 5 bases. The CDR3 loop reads CASSLHGGSSETQYF. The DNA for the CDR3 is TGTGCCAGCAGCTTACATGGCGGGAGCAGCGAGACCCAGTACTTC.

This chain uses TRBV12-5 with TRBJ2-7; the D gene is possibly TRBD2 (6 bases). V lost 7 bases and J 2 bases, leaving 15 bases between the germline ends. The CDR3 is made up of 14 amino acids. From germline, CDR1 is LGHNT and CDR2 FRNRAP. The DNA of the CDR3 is TGTGCTAGTGCCCCCCCCGGAGGGGCCTACGAGCAGTACTTC. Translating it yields CASAPPGGAYEQYF. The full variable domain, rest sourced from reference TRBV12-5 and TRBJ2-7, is DARVTQTPRHKVTEMGQEVTMRCQPILGHNTVFWYRQTMMQGLELLAYFRNRAPLDDSGMPKDRFSAEMPDATLATLKIQPSEPRDSAVYFCASAPPGGAYEQYFGPGTRLTVT.

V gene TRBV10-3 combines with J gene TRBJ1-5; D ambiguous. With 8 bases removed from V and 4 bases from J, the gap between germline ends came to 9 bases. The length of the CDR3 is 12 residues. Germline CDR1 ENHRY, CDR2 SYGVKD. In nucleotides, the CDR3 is TGTGCCATCGGGCCTGAAAATCAGCCCCAGCATTTT. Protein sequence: CAIGPENQPQHF.

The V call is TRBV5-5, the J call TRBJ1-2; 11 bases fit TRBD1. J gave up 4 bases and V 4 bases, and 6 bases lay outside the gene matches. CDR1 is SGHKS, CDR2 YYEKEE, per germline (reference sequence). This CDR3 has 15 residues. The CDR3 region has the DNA TGTGCCAGCAGCACGGAGGGACAGGGGGGCTATGGCTACACCTTC. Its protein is CASSTEGQGGYGYTF.

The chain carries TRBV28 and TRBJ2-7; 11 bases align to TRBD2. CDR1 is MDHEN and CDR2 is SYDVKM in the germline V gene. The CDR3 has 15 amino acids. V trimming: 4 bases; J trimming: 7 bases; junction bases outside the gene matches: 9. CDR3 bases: TGTGCCAGCAGTTCCACGGGACTAGCGGCTGGGGAGCAGTACTTC. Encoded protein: CASSSTGLAAGEQYF.

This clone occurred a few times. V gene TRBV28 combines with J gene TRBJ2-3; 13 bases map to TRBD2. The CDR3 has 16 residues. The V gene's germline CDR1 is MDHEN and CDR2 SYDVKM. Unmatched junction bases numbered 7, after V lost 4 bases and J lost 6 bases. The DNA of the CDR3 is TGTGCCAGCAGTTCTTGGACTAGCGGGAGTTGGGATACGCAGTATTTT. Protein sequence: CASSSWTSGSWDTQYF.

CDR3: CASRTARYQETQYF. In DNA form, the CDR3 reads TGTGCCAGCCGGACAGCGAGGTACCAAGAGACCCAGTACTTC. This sequence joins TRBV7-8 and TRBJ2-5, with D possibly matching TRBD1 (6 bases). The germline gives CDR1 SGHVS, CDR2 FQNEAQ. The CDR3 has 14 residues. The V end was cut by 8 bases, the J end by 0 bases, with 13 bases between.